The rows below give T cell receptor beta chains drawn from one sample of a study of long-term antiretroviral therapy in people with HIV. Produced via immunoSEQ multiplex PCR; TCRdb's table is partial and in-frame only. The sample includes about 22,000 clones, about 80% of them seen just once. The source was unsorted PBMCs, collected 1.2 years after starting antiretroviral therapy. Every receptor here comes from a woman in her thirties or forties with HIV. Each CDR3 is given with its conserved first and last residue. D genes are given only for firm matches. Clone size is shown for a subset of rows, as once, few, many or a class of expanded clone.

- TRBJ2-3 12 TRBV13 - TGTGCCAGCAGCTTACTCACAGATACGCAGTATTTT CASSLLTDTQYF
- TRBJ2-7 14 TRBV27 - TGTGCCAGCAGGAAGCTAGCGATCTCCTACGAGCAGTACTTC CASRKLAISYEQYF
TRBD2 TRBJ2-3 15 TRBV5-1 - TGCGCCAGCAGCCTCGGACTAGCGGGGGGAGGTACGCAGTATTTT CASSLGLAGGGTQYF
- TRBJ1-2 13 TRBV9 - TGTGCCAGCAGCGTAGCGGGAGGGGATGGCTACACCTTC CASSVAGGDGYTF
TRBD1 TRBJ2-2 16 TRBV12-5 - TGTGCTAGTGTTTTCCGGGACAGGGTTTTAACCGGGGAGCTGTTTTTT CASVFRDRVLTGELFF
- TRBJ2-1 14 TRBV5-1 - TGCGCCAGCAGCCTGTACGGGGTGAAGGATGAGCAGTTCTTC CASSLYGVKDEQFF
- TRBJ2-7 12 TRBV19 - TGTGCCAGTAGTATAGACGGGTTCGAGCAGTACTTC CASSIDGFEQYF
- TRBJ1-1 15 TRBV7-9 - TGTGCCAGCAGCTTAGATTCGACAGCCAACACTGAAGCTTTCTTT CASSLDSTANTEAFF
TRBD2 TRBJ2-1 15 TRBV15 - TGTGCCACCGCCACCCTAGCGGGGAAAGACAATGAGCAGTTCTTC CATATLAGKDNEQFF
- TRBJ1-4 16 TRBV4-3 medium-sized TGCGCCAGCAGCCAAGATATGAAGGGGCAAGGTGAAAAACTGTTTTTT CASSQDMKGQGEKLFF
- TRBJ2-3 13 TRBV19 - TGTGCCAGTGGGCACCAGGGATCGAATACGCAGTATTTT CASGHQGSNTQYF
- TRBJ2-1 21 TRBV29-1 - TGCAGCGTACAGGGACAGCCACCGGGACTAGGGGGTTTCGGCTCCTACAATGAGCAGTTCTTC CSVQGQPPGLGGFGSYNEQFF
- TRBJ2-1 18 TRBV10-2 once TGCGCCACCCTACCGGGACCATACCAGGCCGGGGGTTACAATGAGCAGTTCTTC CATLPGPYQAGGYNEQFF
TRBD1 TRBJ2-6 19 TRBV9 - TGTGCCAGCAGCGTATACGGGACAGGGGGCCCTGGCGGGGCCAACGTCCTGACTTTC CASSVYGTGGPGGANVLTF
- TRBJ2-1 13 TRBV5-4 - TGTGCCAGCAGTCTCCAGGGGAGGAATGAGCAGTTCTTC CASSLQGRNEQFF
TRBD2 TRBJ2-7 15 TRBV5-6 - TGTGCCAGCAGCTTCGTGCGGGGGGGCCATCGAGAGCAGTACTTC CASSFVRGGHREQYF
- TRBJ1-1 15 TRBV7-9 - TGTGCCAGCAGCCCGGGATACGGGACGGAGGTCGGAGCTTTCTTT CASSPGYGTEVGAFF